Listed below are T cell receptor beta chains from one sample, sequenced in a study of cytomegalovirus exposure and HLA in healthy donors. The method was immunoSEQ multiplex PCR; TCRdb's version includes in-frame clones alone and lacks a portion of them. The top ten hold about 2.6% of the sample, which has 200,000 or so clones, 84% seen once. Input material: PBMCs. These receptors all stem from a woman in her fifties or sixties in good health and CMV-seropositive. Each CDR3 is given with its conserved first and last residue. D genes are given only for firm matches. The size field is filled for only some rows; it gives once, few, many or a size class.

clone size: .
V gene: TRBV7-9
J gene: TRBJ2-3
D gene: .
CDR3 protein: CASSLGRGGADTQYF
CDR3 DNA: TGTGCCAGCAGCTTAGGACGGGGAGGAGCAGATACGCAGTATTTT

clone size: .
V gene: TRBV7-3
J gene: TRBJ2-1
D gene: TRBD2
CDR3 protein: CASSVTGTKDEQFF
CDR3 DNA: TGTGCCAGCAGCGTCACTGGGACTAAAGATGAGCAGTTCTTC

clone size: few
V gene: TRBV4-1
J gene: TRBJ1-6
D gene: .
CDR3 protein: CASSQVSDSPLHF
CDR3 DNA: TGCGCCAGCAGCCAAGTATCGGATTCACCCCTCCACTTT

clone size: .
V gene: TRBV19
J gene: TRBJ1-5
D gene: .
CDR3 protein: CASSVNAGADQPQHF
CDR3 DNA: TGTGCCAGTAGTGTTAATGCAGGGGCGGATCAGCCCCAGCATTTT

clone size: .
V gene: TRBV7-2
J gene: TRBJ2-5
D gene: TRBD2
CDR3 protein: CASSGGLAGETQYF
CDR3 DNA: TGTGCCAGCAGCGGAGGACTAGCGGGAGAGACCCAGTACTTC

clone size: .
V gene: TRBV11-2
J gene: TRBJ1-1
D gene: .
CDR3 protein: CASSLDTTEAFF
CDR3 DNA: TGTGCCAGCAGCTTAGACACCACAGAAGCTTTCTTT

clone size: .
V gene: TRBV30
J gene: TRBJ1-4
D gene: TRBD1
CDR3 protein: CAWSEGGVGEKLFF
CDR3 DNA: TGTGCCTGGAGTGAAGGGGGCGTTGGGGAAAAACTGTTTTTT

clone size: few
V gene: TRBV6-6
J gene: TRBJ1-3
D gene: .
CDR3 protein: CASSSTKLDSGNTIYF
CDR3 DNA: TGTGCCAGCAGTTCGACCAAATTGGACAGTGGAAACACCATATATTTT

clone size: .
V gene: TRBV30
J gene: TRBJ1-6
D gene: .
CDR3 protein: CAWRLQTGPLHF
CDR3 DNA: TGTGCCTGGAGGCTACAGACAGGCCCCCTTCACTTT

clone size: .
V gene: TRBV2
J gene: TRBJ1-6
D gene: TRBD1
CDR3 protein: CASIIGQASNSPLHF
CDR3 DNA: TGTGCCAGCATCATTGGACAGGCCTCTAATTCACCCCTCCACTTT

clone size: once
V gene: TRBV6-5
J gene: TRBJ2-5
D gene: TRBD1
CDR3 protein: CASSYSTGTETQYF
CDR3 DNA: TGTGCCAGCAGTTACTCGACAGGGACGGAGACCCAGTACTTC

clone size: .
V gene: TRBV6-6
J gene: TRBJ1-5
D gene: TRBD1
CDR3 protein: CASTRGGQGGQPQHF
CDR3 DNA: TGTGCCAGCACGAGGGGGGGACAGGGGGGTCAGCCCCAGCATTTT

clone size: .
V gene: TRBV19
J gene: TRBJ1-3
D gene: .
CDR3 protein: CASSIWATSSGNTIYF
CDR3 DNA: TGTGCCAGTAGTATTTGGGCGACCAGCTCTGGAAACACCATATATTTT

clone size: .
V gene: TRBV2
J gene: TRBJ2-3
D gene: .
CDR3 protein: CASSPGVDTQYF
CDR3 DNA: TGTGCCAGCAGTCCAGGGGTAGATACGCAGTATTTT

clone size: .
V gene: TRBV9
J gene: TRBJ2-3
D gene: .
CDR3 protein: CASSRAPGRGRSSDTQYF
CDR3 DNA: TGTGCCAGCAGTCGTGCCCCCGGAAGGGGCCGATCGTCAGATACGCAGTATTTT

clone size: .
V gene: TRBV2
J gene: TRBJ2-2
D gene: .
CDR3 protein: CASIQGPTGELFF
CDR3 DNA: TGTGCCAGCATCCAGGGTCCGACCGGGGAGCTGTTTTTT

clone size: .
V gene: TRBV4-1
J gene: TRBJ2-3
D gene: .
CDR3 protein: CASSQDPNSADTQYF
CDR3 DNA: TGCGCCAGCAGCCAAGATCCCAATAGCGCAGATACGCAGTATTTT

clone size: .
V gene: TRBV2
J gene: TRBJ2-1
D gene: TRBD2
CDR3 protein: CASRVSGGAREQFF
CDR3 DNA: TGTGCCAGCAGGGTTAGCGGGGGGGCCCGGGAGCAGTTCTTC

clone size: .
V gene: TRBV6-7
J gene: TRBJ2-2
D gene: .
CDR3 protein: CASSYGSLPGELFF
CDR3 DNA: TGTGCCAGCAGTTACGGTAGCCTCCCCGGGGAGCTGTTTTTT

clone size: .
V gene: TRBV6-5
J gene: TRBJ1-5
D gene: TRBD1
CDR3 protein: CASSYQTGENQPQHF
CDR3 DNA: TGTGCCAGCAGTTACCAAACAGGGGAAAATCAGCCCCAGCATTTT